This TCR beta chain was captured by sequencing in a study of T cell changes during pregnancy in multiple sclerosis (dated by TCRdb to between 2018 and 2020). Some background on the complete study: Changes in the T cell repertoire over the course of pregnancy were examined in this study in women with multiple sclerosis.

Library method: the immunoSEQ multiplex PCR assay. TCRdb took over this immuneACCESS table, retaining in-frame rearrangements with V and J assigned. Such tables are incomplete; in checked studies, under half of the missing clones stem from an unresolved V gene, and the remainder is unexplained. Recorded for this sample are around 16,000 clones; roughly 84% of them occurred a single time. About 15% of the sample belongs to the ten largest clones. About this clone: It has no known antigen specificity. No much larger clonotype is one base removed from it; base qualities were not supplied.

From cysteine to phenylalanine, the CDR3 is 15 amino acids long. This entry keeps only the CDR3 DNA: 45 bases, framed from base 1. The germline V gene yields SGHTA for CDR1 and FQGNSA for CDR2. This sample comprised CD8+ T cells from peripheral blood mononuclear cells, obtained after pregnancy. The sequence came from a female donor in good health, enrolled as a control in a pregnancy study. The chain is assembled from TRBV7-2 and TRBJ2-1, with TRBD2 perhaps the D gene, on 6 matching bases. The nucleotide sequence is given as TGTGCAACGTCCGGCGGGGCAAGCTCCTACAATGAGCAGTTCTTC. Its coded protein is CATSGGASSYNEQFF.